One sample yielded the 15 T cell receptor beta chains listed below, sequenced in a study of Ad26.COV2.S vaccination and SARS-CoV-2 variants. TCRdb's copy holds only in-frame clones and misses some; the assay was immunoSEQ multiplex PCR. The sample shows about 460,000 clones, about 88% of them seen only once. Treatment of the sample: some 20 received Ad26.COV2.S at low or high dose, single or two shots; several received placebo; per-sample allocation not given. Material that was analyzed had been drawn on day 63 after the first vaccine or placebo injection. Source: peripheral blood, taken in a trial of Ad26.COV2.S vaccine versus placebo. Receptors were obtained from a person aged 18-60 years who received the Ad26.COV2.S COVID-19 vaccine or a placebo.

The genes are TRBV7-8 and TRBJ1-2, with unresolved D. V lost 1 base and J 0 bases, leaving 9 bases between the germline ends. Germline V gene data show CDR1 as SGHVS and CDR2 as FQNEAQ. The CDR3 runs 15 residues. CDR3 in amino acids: CASSLVAAPNYGYTF. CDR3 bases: TGTGCCAGCAGCTTAGTGGCAGCTCCTAACTATGGCTACACCTTC.

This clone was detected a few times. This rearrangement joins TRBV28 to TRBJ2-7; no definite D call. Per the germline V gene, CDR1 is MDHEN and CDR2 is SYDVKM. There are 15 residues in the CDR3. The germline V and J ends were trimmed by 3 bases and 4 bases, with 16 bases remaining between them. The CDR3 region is CASSFVWAGRYEQYF. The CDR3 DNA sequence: TGTGCCAGCAGTTTTGTATGGGCAGGCAGATACGAGCAGTACTTC.

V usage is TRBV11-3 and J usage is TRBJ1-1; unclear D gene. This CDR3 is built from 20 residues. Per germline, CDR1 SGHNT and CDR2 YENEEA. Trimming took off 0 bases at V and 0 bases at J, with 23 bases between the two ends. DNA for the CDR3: TGTGCCAGCAGCTTAGATCAAGCCGGGGAGAAAGAGGCCCTGAACACTGAAGCTTTCTTT. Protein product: CASSLDQAGEKEALNTEAFF.

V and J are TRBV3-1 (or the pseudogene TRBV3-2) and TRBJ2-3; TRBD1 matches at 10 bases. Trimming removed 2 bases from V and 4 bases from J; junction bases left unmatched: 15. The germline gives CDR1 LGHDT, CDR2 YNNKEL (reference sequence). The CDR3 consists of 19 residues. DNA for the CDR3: TGTGCCAGCAGCCAAAGTCCCGGGACAGGGGTTATCTCTTCAGATACGCAGTATTTT. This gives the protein CASSQSPGTGVISSDTQYF.

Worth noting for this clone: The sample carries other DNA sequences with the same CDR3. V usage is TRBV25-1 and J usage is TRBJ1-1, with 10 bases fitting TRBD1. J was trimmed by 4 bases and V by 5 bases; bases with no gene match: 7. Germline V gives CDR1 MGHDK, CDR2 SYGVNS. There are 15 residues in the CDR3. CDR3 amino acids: CASSSRQGAGTEAFF. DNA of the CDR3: TGTGCCAGCAGTTCCCGACAGGGGGCGGGCACTGAAGCTTTCTTT.

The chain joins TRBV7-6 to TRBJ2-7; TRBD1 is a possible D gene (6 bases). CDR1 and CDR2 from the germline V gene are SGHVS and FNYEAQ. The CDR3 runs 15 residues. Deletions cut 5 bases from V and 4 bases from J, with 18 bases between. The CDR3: CASSEPPQGGYEQYF. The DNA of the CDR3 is TGTGCCAGCAGCGAACCCCCACAGGGCGGGTACGAGCAGTACTTC.

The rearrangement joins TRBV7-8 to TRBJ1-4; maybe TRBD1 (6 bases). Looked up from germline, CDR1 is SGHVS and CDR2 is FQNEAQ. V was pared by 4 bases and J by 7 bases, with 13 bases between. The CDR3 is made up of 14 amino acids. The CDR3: CASSSNLGAEKLFF. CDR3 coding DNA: TGTGCCAGCAGCTCCAACCTGGGGGCTGAAAAACTGTTTTTT. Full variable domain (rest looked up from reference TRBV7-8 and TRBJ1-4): GAGVSQSPRYKVAKRGQDVALRCDPISGHVSLFWYQQALGQGPEFLTYFQNEAQLDKSGLPSDRFFAERPEGSVSTLKIQRTQQEDSAVYLCASSSNLGAEKLFFGSGTQLSVL.

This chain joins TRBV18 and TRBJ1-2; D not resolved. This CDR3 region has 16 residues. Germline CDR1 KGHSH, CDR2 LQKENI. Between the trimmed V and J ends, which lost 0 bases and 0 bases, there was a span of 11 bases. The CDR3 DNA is TGTGCCAGCTCACCACCCTCTTTCCTAGCTAACTATGGCTACACCTTC. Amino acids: CASSPPSFLANYGYTF.

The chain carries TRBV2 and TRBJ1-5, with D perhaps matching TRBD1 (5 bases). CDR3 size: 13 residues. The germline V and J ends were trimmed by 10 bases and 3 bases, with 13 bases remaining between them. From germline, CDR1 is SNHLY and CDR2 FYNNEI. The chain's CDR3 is CATTGGINQPQHF. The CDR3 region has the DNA TGTGCCACCACTGGGGGTATCAATCAGCCCCAGCATTTT.

CDR3 nucleotide sequence: TGCGCCAGCAGCTCAATACCCGGGACAGCAGACACAAAACTGTTTTTT. Protein sequence: CASSSIPGTADTKLFF. This chain joins TRBV5-1 and TRBJ1-4; 7 nucleotides line up with TRBD1. Germline loops: CDR1 SGHRS, CDR2 YFSETQ. This CDR3 is built from 16 residues. J was trimmed by 10 bases and V by 3 bases; bases with no gene match: 15.

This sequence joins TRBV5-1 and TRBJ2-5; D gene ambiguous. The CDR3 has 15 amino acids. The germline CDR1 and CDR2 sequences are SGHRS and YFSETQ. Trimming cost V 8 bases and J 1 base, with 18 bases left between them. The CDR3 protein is CASRSLGLSQETQYF. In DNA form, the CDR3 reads TGCGCCAGTCGGTCGTTGGGCCTCTCCCAAGAGACCCAGTACTTC.

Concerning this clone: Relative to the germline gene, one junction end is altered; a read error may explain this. CDR3 residues: CASSLGYQRNIGELFF. The CDR3 DNA reads as TGTGCTAGCAGCTTAGGGTACCAAAGGAACATCGGGGAGCTGTTTTTT. The chain uses TRBV7-7 and TRBJ2-2; no definite D call. This CDR3 spans 16 amino acids. Per germline, CDR1 SSHAT and CDR2 FNYEAQ (reference sequence).

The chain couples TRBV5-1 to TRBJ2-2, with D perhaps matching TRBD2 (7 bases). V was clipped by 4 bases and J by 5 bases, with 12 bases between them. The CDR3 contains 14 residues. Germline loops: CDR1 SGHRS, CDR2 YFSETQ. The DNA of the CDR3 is TGCGCCAGCAGCCTCGGGGGGCGGACCGGGGAGCTGTTTTTT. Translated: CASSLGGRTGELFF.

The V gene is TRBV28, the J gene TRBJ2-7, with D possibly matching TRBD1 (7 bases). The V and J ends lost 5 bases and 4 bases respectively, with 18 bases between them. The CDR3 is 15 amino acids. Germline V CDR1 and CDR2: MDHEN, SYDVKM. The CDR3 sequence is CASSPAGQPLYEQYF. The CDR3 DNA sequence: TGTGCCAGCAGTCCGGCGGGACAGCCCCTGTACGAGCAGTACTTC.

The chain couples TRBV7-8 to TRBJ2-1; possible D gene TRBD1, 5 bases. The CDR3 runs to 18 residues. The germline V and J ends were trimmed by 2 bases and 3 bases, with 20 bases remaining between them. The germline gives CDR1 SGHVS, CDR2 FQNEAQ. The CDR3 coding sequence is TGTGCCAGCAGCTTACAGGCCAGGGCCCCACTCAGCTACAATGAGCAGTTCTTC. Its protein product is CASSLQARAPLSYNEQFF.